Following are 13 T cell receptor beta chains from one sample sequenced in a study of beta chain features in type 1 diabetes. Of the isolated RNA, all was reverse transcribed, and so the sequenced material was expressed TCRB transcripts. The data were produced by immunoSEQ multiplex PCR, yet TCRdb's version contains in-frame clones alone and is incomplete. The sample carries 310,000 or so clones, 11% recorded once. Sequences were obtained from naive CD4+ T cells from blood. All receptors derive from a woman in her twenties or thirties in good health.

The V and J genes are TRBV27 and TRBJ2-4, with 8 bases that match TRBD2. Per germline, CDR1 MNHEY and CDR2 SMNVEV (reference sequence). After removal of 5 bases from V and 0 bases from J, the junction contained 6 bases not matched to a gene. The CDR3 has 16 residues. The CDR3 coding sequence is TGTGCCAGCAGTCCAGCGGGGGTTCTAGCCAAAAACATTCAGTACTTC. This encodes CASSPAGVLAKNIQYF.

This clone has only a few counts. The CDR3 here is CASSLRFVGRTQYF. CDR3 coding DNA: TGTGCCAGCAGCTTAAGATTCGTTGGGCGTACGCAGTATTTT. The V call is TRBV7-2, the J call TRBJ2-3; D remains unclear. CDR3 length: 14 amino acids. Trimming removed 2 bases from V and 8 bases from J, with 14 bases in between. Germline CDR1 SGHTA, CDR2 FQGNSA. Full variable domain (rest looked up from reference TRBV7-2 and TRBJ2-3): GAGVSQSPSNKVTEKGKDVELRCDPISGHTALYWYRQSLGQGLEFLIYFQGNSAPDKSGLPSDRFSAERTGGSVSTLTIQRTQQEDSAVYLCASSLRFVGRTQYFGPGTRLTVL.

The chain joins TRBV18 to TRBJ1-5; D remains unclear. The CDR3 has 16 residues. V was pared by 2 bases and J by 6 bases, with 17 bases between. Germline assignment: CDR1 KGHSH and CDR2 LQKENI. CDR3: CASSPVDLGDGQPQHF. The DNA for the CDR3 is TGTGCCAGCTCACCAGTGGACCTGGGAGATGGTCAGCCCCAGCATTTT.

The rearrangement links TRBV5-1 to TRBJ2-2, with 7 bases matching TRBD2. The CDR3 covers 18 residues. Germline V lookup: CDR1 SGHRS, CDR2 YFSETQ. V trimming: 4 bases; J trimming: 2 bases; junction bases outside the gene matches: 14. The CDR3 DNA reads TGCGCCAGCAGCGCATGGCAGTCTAGCGGTGGTAACACCGGGGAGCTGTTTTTT. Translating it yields CASSAWQSSGGNTGELFF.

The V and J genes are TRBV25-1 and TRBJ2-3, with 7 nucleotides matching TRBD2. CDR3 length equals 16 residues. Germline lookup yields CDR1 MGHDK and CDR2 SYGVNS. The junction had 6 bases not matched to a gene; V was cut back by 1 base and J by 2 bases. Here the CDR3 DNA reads TGTGCCAGCAGTGAATCTAATAGCGGGTACACAGATACGCAGTATTTT. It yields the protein CASSESNSGYTDTQYF.

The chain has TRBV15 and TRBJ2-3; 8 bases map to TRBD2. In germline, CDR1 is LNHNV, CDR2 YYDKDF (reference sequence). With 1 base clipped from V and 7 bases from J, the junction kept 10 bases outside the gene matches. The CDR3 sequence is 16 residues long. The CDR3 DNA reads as TGTGCCACCAGCAGAGTTCCAGCGGGAGTGGAGAATACGCAGTATTTT. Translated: CATSRVPAGVENTQYF.

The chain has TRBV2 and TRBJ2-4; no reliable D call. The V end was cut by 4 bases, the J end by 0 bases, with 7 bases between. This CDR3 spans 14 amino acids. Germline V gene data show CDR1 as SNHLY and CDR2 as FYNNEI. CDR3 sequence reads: CASSAIPAKNIQYF. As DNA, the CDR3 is TGTGCCAGCAGTGCTATTCCAGCCAAAAACATTCAGTACTTC.

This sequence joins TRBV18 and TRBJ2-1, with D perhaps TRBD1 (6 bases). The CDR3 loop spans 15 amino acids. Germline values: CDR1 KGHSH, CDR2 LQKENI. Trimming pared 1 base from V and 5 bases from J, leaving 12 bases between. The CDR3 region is CASSPRGRTDNEQFF. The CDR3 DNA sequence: TGTGCCAGCTCACCACGGGGGCGAACCGACAATGAGCAGTTCTTC.

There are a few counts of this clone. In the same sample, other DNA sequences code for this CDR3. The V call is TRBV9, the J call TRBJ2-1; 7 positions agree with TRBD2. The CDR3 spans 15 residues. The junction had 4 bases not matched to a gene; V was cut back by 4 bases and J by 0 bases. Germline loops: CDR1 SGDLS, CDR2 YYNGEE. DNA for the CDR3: TGTGCCAGCAGCTCTAGCGGCAGCTCCTACAATGAGCAGTTCTTC. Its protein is CASSSSGSSYNEQFF.

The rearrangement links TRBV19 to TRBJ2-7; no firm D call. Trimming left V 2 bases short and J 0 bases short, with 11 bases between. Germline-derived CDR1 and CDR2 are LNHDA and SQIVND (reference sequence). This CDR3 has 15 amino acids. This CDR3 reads CASSISESNSYEQYF. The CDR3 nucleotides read TGTGCCAGTAGTATATCCGAGTCGAACTCCTACGAGCAGTACTTC.

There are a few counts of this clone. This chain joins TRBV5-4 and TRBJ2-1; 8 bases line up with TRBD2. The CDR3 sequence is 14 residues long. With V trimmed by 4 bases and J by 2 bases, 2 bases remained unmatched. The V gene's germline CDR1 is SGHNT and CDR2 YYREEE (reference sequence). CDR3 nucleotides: TGTGCCAGCAGCGTGACTAGCGCCTACAATGAGCAGTTCTTC. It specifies CASSVTSAYNEQFF.

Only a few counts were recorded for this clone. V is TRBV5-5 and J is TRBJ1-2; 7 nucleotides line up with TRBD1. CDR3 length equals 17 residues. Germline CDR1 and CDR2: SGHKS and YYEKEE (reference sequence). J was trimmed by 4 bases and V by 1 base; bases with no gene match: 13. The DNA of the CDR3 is TGTGCCAGCAGCTTGTCCCCACAGGGGACGGGAAGCTATGGCTACACCTTC. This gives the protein CASSLSPQGTGSYGYTF.

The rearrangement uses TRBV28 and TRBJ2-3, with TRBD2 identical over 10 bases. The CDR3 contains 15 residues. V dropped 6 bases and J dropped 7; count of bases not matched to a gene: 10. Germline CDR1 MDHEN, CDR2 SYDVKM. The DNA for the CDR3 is TGTGCCAGCAGCGGACTAGCGGTCGGGAAGAATACGCAGTATTTT. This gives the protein CASSGLAVGKNTQYF.